This T cell receptor beta chain was sequenced during a study of neoadjuvant nivolumab and ipilimumab in lung cancer. Only a few counts were recorded for this clone. Antigen: not known. CDR3 length: 16 amino acids. CDR1 SGHTA and CDR2 FQGNSA come from the germline V gene. J gave up 7 bases and V 5 bases, and 8 bases lay outside the gene matches. Sequencing was performed with immunoSEQ multiplex PCR; in TCRdb, only in-frame clones are kept and a portion is missing. The sample yields 3,500 to 4,500 clones, more than 60% seen once. Study-level findings and limits: Only two of four nivolumab-treated tumors gained richness and clonality by surgery.

The sequence derives from an adult with non-small cell lung cancer. The starting material was adjacent normal lung tissue, obtained after neoadjuvant nivolumab, alone or with ipilimumab, at or shortly before surgery. This chain links TRBV7-2 with TRBJ2-2, with 12 bases lining up with TRBD2. Here the CDR3 DNA reads TGTGCCAGCAGCCCTAGCGGGGGGGCAGGAGGCGGGGAGCTGTTTTTT. It yields the protein CASSPSGGAGGGELFF.